Presented here are 8 T cell receptor beta chains from one specimen sequenced in a study of T cells in Graves' hyperthyroidism and ophthalmopathy. RNA transcripts yielded amplified TCR beta CDR3 regions. HTBI primers were employed in a first-round RT-PCR of the TCR CDR3. MiXCR, run by TCRdb on the multiplex PCR reads, gives a single entry per CDR3 protein. Of roughly 290,000 distinct CDR3 sequences listed, 10% to 15% were seen once; the top ten hold roughly 7.5%. Material for sequencing was blood. These receptors all come from a woman in her thirties with Graves' hyperthyroidism that later progressed to Graves' ophthalmopathy.

This clonotype was found many times. The chain combines TRBV30 with TRBJ2-3; the match to TRBD2 covers 11 bases. Per germline, CDR1 GTSNPN and CDR2 SVGIG (reference sequence). This CDR3 is built from 15 residues. V gave up 2 bases and J gave up 7 bases; unmatched junction bases: 8. CDR3 coding DNA: TGTGCCTGGAGTCCCCCACTAGCGGGAGTAAATACGCAGTATTTT. Protein sequence: CAWSPPLAGVNTQYF.

The chain couples TRBV20-1 to TRBJ2-5; TRBD2 agrees at 7 bases. Trimming at V came to 3 bases and at J to 5 bases, leaving 24 bases not matched to a gene. There are 19 residues in the CDR3. Germline V CDR1 and CDR2: DFQATT, SNEGSKA (reference sequence). CDR3 coding DNA: TGCAGTGCTAGTAGTGCCAGCGGCCTCAAGCGGGATCGAGAGGAGACCCAGTACTTC. As protein: CSASSASGLKRDREETQYF.

With respect to this clonotype: A read error is possible here, since a much larger clone lies one base away. The V gene is TRBV13, the J gene TRBJ2-1, with 9 bases matching TRBD2. The junction had 5 bases not matched to a gene; V was cut back by 1 base and J by 1 base. Germline V gene lookup returns CDR1 PRHDT and CDR2 FYEKMQ (reference sequence). The CDR3 consists of 17 residues. The CDR3 DNA sequence: TGTGCCAGCAGCTTAGCTGGCGGGGGGGGGTCCTACAATGAGCAGTTCTTC. The encoded protein is CASSLAGGGGSYNEQFF.

This clonotype was counted many times. The gene calls are TRBV20-1 and TRBJ2-7; 11 bases are a match to TRBD2. The CDR3 has 14 amino acids. Trimming took 6 bases from V and 0 from J; bases not matched to a gene: 4. Germline assignment: CDR1 DFQATT and CDR2 SNEGSKA (reference sequence). CDR3 DNA: TGCAGTGCCATTAGCGGGAGGGCCTCCTACGAGCAGTACTTC. Translating gives CSAISGRASYEQYF.

In its sample, this clonotype was seen many times. Here the CDR3 reads CASSSRLAGVSAGELFF. In DNA form, the CDR3 reads TGTGCCAGCAGCTCGCGACTAGCGGGAGTATCAGCCGGGGAGCTGTTTTTT. The V and J genes are TRBV7-8 and TRBJ2-2; 12 nucleotides line up with TRBD2. Trimming took 4 bases from V and 6 from J; bases not matched to a gene: 9. Looked up from germline, CDR1 is SGHVS and CDR2 is FQNEAQ. The CDR3 contains 17 residues.

This clonotype was detected many times. This rearrangement joins TRBV7-6 to TRBJ2-5, with 7 bases identical to TRBD1. The germline V gene encodes CDR1 SGHVS and CDR2 FNYEAQ. V shed 5 bases, J shed 5 bases, and the junction held 14 bases outside the gene matches. There are 16 residues in the CDR3. The CDR3 reads CASSLRTGLEFETQYF. CDR3 bases: TGTGCCAGCAGCCTTCGGACAGGCCTGGAGTTTGAGACCCAGTACTTC.

This clonotype came up many times. This chain joins TRBV30 and TRBJ2-1; 7 nucleotides match TRBD1. The J segment lost 6 bases and the V segment lost 5 bases, leaving 4 bases of the junction unmatched. The length of the CDR3 is 12 residues. Germline CDR1 is GTSNPN and CDR2 is SVGIG (reference sequence). CDR3 amino acids: CAWATGINEQFF. CDR3 bases: TGTGCCTGGGCGACAGGGATCAATGAGCAGTTCTTC.

Of note for this clonotype: One base away lies a much larger clone, so this may be a sequencing read error. The chain links TRBV5-5 to TRBJ2-3; TRBD1 aligns across 9 bases. CDR1 SGHKS and CDR2 YYEKEE come from the germline V gene (reference sequence). There are 15 residues in the CDR3. The V gene end was trimmed by 7 bases and the J gene end by 4 bases; junction bases not matched to a gene: 10. CDR3 DNA: TGTGCCAGCTGCCTCGGGACAGGGTTCGCAGATACGCAGTATTTT. It translates to CASCLGTGFADTQYF.